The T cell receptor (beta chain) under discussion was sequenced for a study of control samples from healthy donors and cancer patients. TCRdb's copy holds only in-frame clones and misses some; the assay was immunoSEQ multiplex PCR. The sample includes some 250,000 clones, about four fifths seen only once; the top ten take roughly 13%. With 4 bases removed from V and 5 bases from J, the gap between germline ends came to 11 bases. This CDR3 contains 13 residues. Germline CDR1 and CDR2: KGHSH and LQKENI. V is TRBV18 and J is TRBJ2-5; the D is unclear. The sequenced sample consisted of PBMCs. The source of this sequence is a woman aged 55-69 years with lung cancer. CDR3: CASSQSRWETQYF. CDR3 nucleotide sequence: TGTGCCAGCTCACAGTCCAGGTGGGAGACCCAGTACTTC.